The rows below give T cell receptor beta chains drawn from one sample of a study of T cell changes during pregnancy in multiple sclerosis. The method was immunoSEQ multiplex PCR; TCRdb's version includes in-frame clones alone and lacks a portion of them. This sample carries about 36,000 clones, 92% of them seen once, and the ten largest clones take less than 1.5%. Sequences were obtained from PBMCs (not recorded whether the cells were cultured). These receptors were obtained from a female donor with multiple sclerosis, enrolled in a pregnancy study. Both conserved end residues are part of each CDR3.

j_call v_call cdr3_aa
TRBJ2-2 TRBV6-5 CASSYMGQLTGELFF
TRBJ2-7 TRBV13 CASSRTSGTHEQYF
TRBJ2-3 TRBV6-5 CASSQAASTDTQYF
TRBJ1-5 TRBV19 CASSMIGSNQPQHF
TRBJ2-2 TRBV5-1 CASSWTGAGELFF
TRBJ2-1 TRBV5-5 CASSLPAGVWNEQFF
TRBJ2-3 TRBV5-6 CASSSSVSGSLTDTQYF
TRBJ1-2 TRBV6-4 CASSDVSTENYGYTF
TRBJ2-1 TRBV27 CASSLLPAAYNEQFF
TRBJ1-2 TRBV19 CASSTSGGARDGYTF
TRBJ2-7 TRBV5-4 CASSPWVFGQGSYEQYF
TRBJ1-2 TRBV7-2 CASSLGGREGDYGYTF
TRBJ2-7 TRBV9 CASSVSTSYEQYF
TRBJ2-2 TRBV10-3 CALGGPGLADTGELFF
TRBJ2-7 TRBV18 CASSPGEGREQYF
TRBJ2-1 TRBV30 CAWSYRLAAFSYNEQFF
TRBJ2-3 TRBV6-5 CASSRDRWADTQYF
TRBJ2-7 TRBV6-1 CASSRTGFYEQYF
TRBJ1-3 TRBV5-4 CASSFGVGKTIYF
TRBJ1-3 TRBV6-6 CASRKDRASGNTIYF
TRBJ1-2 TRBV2 CASSDGGQGAGGYTF
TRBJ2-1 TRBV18 CASSPPGQGYNEQFF
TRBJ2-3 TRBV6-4 CASSDSTGGGTDTQYF
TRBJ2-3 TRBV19 CASSPMGPGTQYF
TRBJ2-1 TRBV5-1 CASSLDLGTYNEQFF
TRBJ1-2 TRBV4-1 CASSQWNGGNANYGYTF
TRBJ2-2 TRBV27 CASHVGPLTGELFF